This T cell receptor (beta chain) was sequenced in a study of CD4 T cells in relation to SARS-CoV-2 and coronaviruses. Study-wide results and limits: No donor gave both pre-pandemic and post-infection samples. This crossreactivity analysis covered spike protein alone, no other viral proteins.

Details on this clone: The antigen is undetermined.

Data came from immunoSEQ multiplex PCR; TCRdb stores just in-frame clones and leaves some out. The profile shows under 70,000 clones, 75% to 90% of them singletons. The ends were cut back, 4 bases at V and 6 bases at J, with 16 bases in the middle. There are 15 residues in the CDR3. CDR1 SSHAT and CDR2 FNYEAQ come from the germline V gene (reference sequence). The unexposed donors gave CD4+ T cells in 2011-2018, prior to COVID-19. Cryopreserved PBMCs were CD4-enriched, then split into naive and memory cells. Sequencing used memory CD4+ T cells from PBMCs. V gene TRBV7-7 combines with J gene TRBJ1-5; no definite D call. The receptor comes from a human donor in good health. CDR3: CASSSGGQLCQPQHF. The CDR3 coding sequence is TGTGCCAGCAGCTCCGGAGGGCAACTTTGTCAGCCCCAGCATTTT.